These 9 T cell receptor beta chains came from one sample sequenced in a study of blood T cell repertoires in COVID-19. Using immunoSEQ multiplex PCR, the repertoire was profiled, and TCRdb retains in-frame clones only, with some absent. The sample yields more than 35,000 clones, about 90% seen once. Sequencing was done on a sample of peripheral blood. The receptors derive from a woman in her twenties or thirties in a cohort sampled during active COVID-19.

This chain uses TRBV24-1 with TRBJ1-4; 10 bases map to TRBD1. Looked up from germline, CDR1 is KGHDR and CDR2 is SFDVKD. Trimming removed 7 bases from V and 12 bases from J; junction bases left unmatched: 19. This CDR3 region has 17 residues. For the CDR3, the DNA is TGTGCCACCAGCGGACCAGACCGACAGGGGGCAGGGTTCGAACTGTTTTTT. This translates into CATSGPDRQGAGFELFF.

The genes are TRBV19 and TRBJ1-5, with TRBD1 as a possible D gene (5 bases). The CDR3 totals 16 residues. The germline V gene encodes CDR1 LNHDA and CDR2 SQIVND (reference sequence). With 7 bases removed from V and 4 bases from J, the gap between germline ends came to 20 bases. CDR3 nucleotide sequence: TGTGCCAGTACCTCTCATGGGGCAGGGCAAAATCAGCCCCAGCATTTT. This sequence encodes CASTSHGAGQNQPQHF.

CDR3 nucleotide sequence: TGTGCCAGCAGCCAAGAAGACTTCAATGAGCAGTTCTTC. The encoded protein is CASSQEDFNEQFF. V usage is TRBV3-1 (or the pseudogene TRBV3-2) and J usage is TRBJ2-1; the D is unclear. Germline V gene lookup returns CDR1 LGHDT and CDR2 YNNKEL (reference sequence). The CDR3 extends over 13 amino acids. The V gene lost 0 bases and the J gene lost 6 bases, with 6 bases spanning the gap.

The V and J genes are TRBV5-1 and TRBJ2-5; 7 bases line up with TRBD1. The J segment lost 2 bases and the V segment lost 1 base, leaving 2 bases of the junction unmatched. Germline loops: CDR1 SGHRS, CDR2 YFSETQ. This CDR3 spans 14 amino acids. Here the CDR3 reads CASSLWGQQETQYF. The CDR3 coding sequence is TGCGCCAGCAGCTTGTGGGGACAGCAAGAGACCCAGTACTTC.

CDR3 in amino acids: CASSIFSVQGGFNQPQHF. DNA for the CDR3: TGTGCCAGTAGTATTTTCTCGGTGCAGGGTGGTTTTAATCAGCCCCAGCATTTT. V and J are TRBV19 and TRBJ1-5, with D perhaps matching TRBD1 (5 bases). Germline V gene sequence: CDR1 LNHDA, CDR2 SQIVND (reference sequence). This CDR3 spans 18 amino acids. V gave up 3 bases and J gave up 4 bases, with 22 bases separating them.

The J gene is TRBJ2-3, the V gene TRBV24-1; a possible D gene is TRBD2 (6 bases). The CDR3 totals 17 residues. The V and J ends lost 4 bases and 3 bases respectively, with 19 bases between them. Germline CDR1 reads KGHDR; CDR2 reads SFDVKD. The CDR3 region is CATSDPSPAGGTDTQYF. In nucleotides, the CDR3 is TGTGCCACCAGTGACCCCTCCCCAGCGGGTGGGACAGATACGCAGTATTTT.

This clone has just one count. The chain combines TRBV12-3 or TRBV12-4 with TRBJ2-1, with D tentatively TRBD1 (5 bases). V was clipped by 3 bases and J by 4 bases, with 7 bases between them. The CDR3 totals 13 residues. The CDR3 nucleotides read TGTGCCAGCAGTTTCGACAGATACAATGAGCAGTTCTTC. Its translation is CASSFDRYNEQFF.

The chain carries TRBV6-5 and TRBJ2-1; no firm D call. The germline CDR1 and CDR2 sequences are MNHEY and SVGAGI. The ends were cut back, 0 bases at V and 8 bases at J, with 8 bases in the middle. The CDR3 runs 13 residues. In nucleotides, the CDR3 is TGTGCCAGCAGTTACTCCTACGCCGATGAGCAGTTCTTC. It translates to CASSYSYADEQFF.

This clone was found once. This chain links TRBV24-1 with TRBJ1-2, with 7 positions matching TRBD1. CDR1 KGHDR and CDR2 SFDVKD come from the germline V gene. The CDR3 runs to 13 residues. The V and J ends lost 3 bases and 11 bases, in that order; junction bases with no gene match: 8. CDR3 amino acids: CATSDTTGTAYTF. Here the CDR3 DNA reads TGTGCCACCAGTGATACAACCGGGACAGCTTACACCTTC.